These 30 T cell receptor beta chains were sequenced from one sample in a study of blood T cells in healthy people across ages. Through a sample-barcoded 5' primer and a J-beta primer mix, a second PCR was run for roughly 6 to 12 cycles. Each CDR3 protein gets one entry after TCRdb re-called the 5' RACE reads with MiXCR. The sample lists roughly 1,500,000 distinct CDR3 sequences, around 42% seen once, with approximately 7.9% in the top ten. The sequenced sample consisted of blood. The source is a young woman in good health.

This chain links TRBV6-6 with TRBJ2-7; TRBD1 aligns across 9 bases. CDR1 is MNHNY and CDR2 is SVGAGI in the germline V gene (reference sequence). After removal of 0 bases from V and 2 bases from J, the junction contained 5 bases not matched to a gene. The CDR3 contains 16 residues. The CDR3 region has the DNA TGTGCCAGCAGTTACTCAAGGACAGGGGTCCCCTACGAGCAGTACTTC. Translating it yields CASSYSRTGVPYEQYF.

The chain employs TRBV9 and TRBJ1-4, with D tentatively TRBD1 (6 bases). The CDR3 is made up of 17 amino acids. CDR1 is SGDLS and CDR2 is YYNGEE in the germline V gene. The V end lost 4 bases, the J end lost 3 bases, and 19 bases lay between the germline ends. This CDR3 is CASSPRLNRDSNEKLFF. The CDR3 region has the DNA TGTGCCAGCAGCCCCCGATTAAACAGGGACTCTAATGAAAAACTGTTTTTT.

The chain combines TRBV25-1 with TRBJ2-5; 7 bases are a match to TRBD2. Germline CDR1 is MGHDK and CDR2 is SYGVNS. Germline trimming cut 6 bases from V and 1 base from J; bases unmatched to any gene: 5. There are 14 residues in the CDR3. The CDR3 coding sequence is TGTGCCAGCAGCGAGTGCGGGGGCCAAGAGACCCAGTACTTC. The encoded protein is CASSECGGQETQYF.

This clonotype appeared a few times. The genes are TRBV27 and TRBJ1-5; D is possibly TRBD1 (5 bases). Germline loops: CDR1 MNHEY, CDR2 SMNVEV (reference sequence). The CDR3 length is 18 residues. V lost 4 bases to trimming and J lost 5 bases, with 24 bases between them. The CDR3 sequence is CASSSRDGSVRRDQPQHF. The DNA for the CDR3 is TGTGCCAGCAGTTCGAGGGACGGCTCGGTTCGGAGAGATCAGCCCCAGCATTTT.

As for this clonotype: A junction boundary mismatches the germline segment, possibly from a read error. The V and J genes are TRBV7-2 and TRBJ1-3; no clear D gene. Germline CDR1 reads SGHTA; CDR2 reads FQGNSA. There are 12 residues in the CDR3. The CDR3 sequence: CASSLEGNTIYF. The CDR3 region has the DNA TGTGCCAGCAGTTTAGAAGGAAACACCATATATTTT.

V usage is TRBV7-6 and J usage is TRBJ2-1, with 8 nucleotides matching TRBD2. Germline trimming cut 5 bases from V and 4 bases from J; bases unmatched to any gene: 10. CDR3 length equals 16 residues. Germline CDR1 is SGHVS and CDR2 is FNYEAQ. As DNA, the CDR3 is TGTGCCAGCAGCCCTCAGGGTAGCGGGGTATACAATGAGCAGTTCTTC. Protein product: CASSPQGSGVYNEQFF.

V gene TRBV7-8 combines with J gene TRBJ2-1; D gene ambiguous. This CDR3 region has 13 residues. Trimming pared 5 bases from V and 8 bases from J, leaving 13 bases between. The germline CDR1 and CDR2 sequences are SGHVS and FQNEAQ. CDR3 coding DNA: TGTGCCAGCAGCCCCCCAGGAGTGGATGAGCAGTTCTTC. Protein product: CASSPPGVDEQFF.

The chain has TRBV5-1 and TRBJ2-3; D possibly corresponds to TRBD1 (6 bases). Trimming stripped 4 bases from V and 2 bases from J, with 11 bases between. The CDR3 sequence is 14 residues long. Germline values: CDR1 SGHRS, CDR2 YFSETQ. CDR3 amino acids: CASSPDRFTDTQYF. In nucleotides, the CDR3 is TGCGCCAGCAGCCCGGACAGATTCACAGATACGCAGTATTTT.

There are a few counts of this clonotype. The genes are TRBV5-5 and TRBJ2-5; 9 nucleotides align to TRBD1. The DNA end lines up better with TRBJ2-7; the J call may be wrong. Germline V gene lookup returns CDR1 SGHKS and CDR2 YYEKEE (reference sequence). The CDR3 is made up of 15 amino acids. As DNA, the CDR3 is TGTGCCAGCAGCCCCGGGACAGGGTCAGTATACGAGCAGTACTTC. This codes for CASSPGTGSVYEQYF.

This chain uses TRBV5-1 with TRBJ1-4; D is possibly TRBD1 (5 bases). The CDR3 sequence is 17 residues long. Germline assignment: CDR1 SGHRS and CDR2 YFSETQ. Trimming took off 4 bases at V and 3 bases at J, with 19 bases between the two ends. The CDR3 sequence is CASSPLTVIDANEKLFF. The CDR3 DNA is TGCGCCAGCAGCCCGTTGACAGTAATCGATGCTAATGAAAAACTGTTTTTT.

This chain joins TRBV7-2 and TRBJ1-5; 7 positions match TRBD1. The ends lost 3 bases at V and 7 bases at J; junction bases unmatched: 9. CDR1 and CDR2 (germline): SGHTA, FQGNSA. This CDR3 is built from 15 residues. CDR3 in DNA: TGTGCCAGCAGCTTTAGAGACAGGGATGGACAGCCCCAGCATTTT. It translates to CASSFRDRDGQPQHF.

V and J are TRBV19 and TRBJ1-2, with D maybe TRBD1 (5 bases). The CDR3 has 13 residues. The germline gives CDR1 LNHDA, CDR2 SQIVND (reference sequence). Trimming removed 11 bases at V and 6 bases at J, with 19 bases between. The CDR3 region is CAFLRAQGDGYTF. In DNA, the CDR3 is TGTGCCTTCCTTCGGGCCCAGGGAGATGGCTACACCTTC.

The chain links TRBV29-1 to TRBJ2-7; weak D call: TRBD2 (5 bases). CDR1 and CDR2 (germline): SQVTM, ANQGSEA. V was clipped by 7 bases and J by 7 bases, with 20 bases between them. The CDR3 has 13 residues. The CDR3 spells CSASGSGYNEQYF. CDR3 sequence (DNA): TGCAGCGCTTCGGGAAGCGGCTACAATGAGCAGTACTTC.

The chain recombines TRBV18 with TRBJ2-1; 9 bases are a match to TRBD1. V was pared by 3 bases and J by 8 bases, with 8 bases of the junction left unmatched. The CDR3 totals 15 residues. Germline V gene data show CDR1 as KGHSH and CDR2 as LQKENI. The CDR3 sequence: CASSPGGQGGHEQFF. The CDR3 DNA sequence: TGTGCCAGCTCACCTGGGGGACAGGGAGGCCATGAGCAGTTCTTC.

The chain has TRBV21-1 and TRBJ2-4; TRBD2, the table's D call, lacks a check against the DNA. TRBV21-1 is a recognized pseudogene. The CDR3 runs to 16 residues. The CDR3 nucleotides read TGTGCCAGCAGCATAATTAGCGGGAGAGGCAAAAACATTCAGTACTTC. Encoded protein: CASSIISGRGKNIQYF.

The chain employs TRBV20-1 and TRBJ2-7; 10 bases are a match to TRBD2. CDR1 is DFQATT, CDR2 SNEGSKA, per germline (reference sequence). CDR3 length: 16 amino acids. With V trimmed by 6 bases and J by 2 bases, 13 bases remained unmatched. CDR3 sequence: CSAQSNSGGPTYEQYF. CDR3 DNA sequence: TGCAGTGCCCAATCCAATAGCGGGGGGCCTACCTACGAGCAGTACTTC.

This clonotype was counted between two and nine times. The V gene is TRBV7-2, the J gene TRBJ2-1; no reliable D call. Germline CDR1 is SGHTA and CDR2 is FQGNSA. The CDR3 runs to 13 residues. V was trimmed by 5 bases and J by 8 bases, leaving 13 bases between them. The CDR3 region has the DNA TGTGCCAGCAGCACTACCGGAGATCATGAGCAGTTCTTC. Its protein product is CASSTTGDHEQFF.

This clonotype was seen once. The chain is built from TRBV7-2 and TRBJ2-4; D possibly uses TRBD1 or TRBD2 (5 bases each). The J call is doubtful: the DNA matches TRBJ2-7 better. CDR1 and CDR2 from the germline V gene are SGHTA and FQGNSA. This CDR3 is built from 13 residues. In nucleotides, the CDR3 is TGTGCCAGCAGCTTAACCGGGACCTGCGAGCAGTACTTC. Translation gives CASSLTGTCEQYF.

The gene calls are TRBV12-3 or TRBV12-4 and TRBJ2-7; TRBD1 matches 7 bases. The closer fit of TRBJ2-4 to the DNA end suggests the J call may be wrong. The CDR3 length is 14 residues. The CDR3 loop is CASSLDRHKLIQYF. CDR3 DNA: TGTGCCAGCAGTTTGGACAGGCACAAACTCATTCAGTACTTC.

The V gene is TRBV15, the J gene TRBJ2-1, with 8 bases lining up with TRBD2. J gave up 9 bases and V 0 bases, and 7 bases lay outside the gene matches. CDR3 length equals 15 residues. The germline V gene encodes CDR1 LNHNV and CDR2 YYDKDF (reference sequence). The CDR3 is CATSRDREGEREQFF. The CDR3 region has the DNA TGTGCCACCAGCAGAGATCGGGAGGGAGAACGTGAGCAGTTCTTC.

The genes are TRBV9 and TRBJ1-1, with 7 bases fitting TRBD1. Germline trimming cut 2 bases from V and 0 bases from J; bases unmatched to any gene: 7. Germline CDR1 is SGDLS and CDR2 is YYNGEE. The CDR3 length is 16 residues. CDR3: CASSVGTASMNTEAFF. CDR3 coding DNA: TGTGCCAGCAGCGTCGGGACAGCCTCTATGAACACTGAAGCTTTCTTT. The variable domain in full, with the rest retrieved from reference TRBV9 and TRBJ1-1, is DSGVTQTPKHLITATGQRVTLRCSPRSGDLSVYWYQQSLDQGLQFLIQYYNGEERAKGNILERFSAQQFPDLHSELNLSSLELGDSALYFCASSVGTASMNTEAFFGQGTRLTVV.

Only a few counts were recorded for this clonotype. The rearrangement joins TRBV19 to TRBJ2-7; D not resolved. The CDR3 has 13 residues. Germline-derived CDR1 and CDR2 are LNHDA and SQIVND (reference sequence). Between the trimmed V and J ends, which lost 5 bases and 6 bases, there was a span of 14 bases. The CDR3 is CASSVGFNVEQYF. CDR3 DNA sequence: TGTGCCAGTAGTGTGGGGTTCAATGTCGAGCAGTACTTC.

This clonotype was seen many times. The DNA is left out, because the CDR3 cannot be placed on it with certainty; the CDR3 is given as TCRdb lists it. This chain uses TRBV6-1 with TRBJ2-5. CDR1 and CDR2 from the germline V gene are MNHNS and SASEGT. Termini included, the CDR3 measures 13 amino acids. The CDR3 sequence is CASSTSEPETQYF.

This clonotype has only a few counts. The chain is built from TRBV9 and TRBJ2-6, with TRBD1 identical over 8 bases. V dropped 4 bases and J dropped 0; count of bases not matched to a gene: 9. Germline-derived CDR1 and CDR2 are SGDLS and YYNGEE. This CDR3 comprises 18 residues. The chain's CDR3 is CASSPWDRPYSGANVLTF. CDR3 DNA sequence: TGTGCCAGCAGCCCATGGGACAGGCCTTACTCTGGGGCCAACGTCCTGACTTTC.

The genes are TRBV5-1 and TRBJ2-1; TRBD2 matches at 7 bases. Germline V gene lookup returns CDR1 SGHRS and CDR2 YFSETQ. This CDR3 is 14 amino acids long. The V segment lost 0 bases and the J segment 15 bases; nucleotides outside the gene matches: 12. CDR3 sequence reads: CASSLGGTIGIVFF. The CDR3 region has the DNA TGCGCCAGCAGCTTGGGAGGGACTATCGGGATAGTGTTCTTC.

This clonotype was counted between two and nine times. The chain carries TRBV24-1 and TRBJ2-3; D gene uncertain. The CDR3 covers 12 residues. CDR1 is KGHDR and CDR2 is SFDVKD in the germline V gene. The ends were cut back, 5 bases at V and 6 bases at J, with 8 bases in the middle. The CDR3 region has the DNA TGTGCCACCAGTGGAGGTGCGGATACGCAGTATTTT. Its protein product is CATSGGADTQYF.

The chain has TRBV7-2 and TRBJ2-7; weak D call: TRBD2 (5 bases). The CDR3 totals 17 residues. The germline V gene has CDR1 SGHTA and CDR2 FQGNSA. Trimming removed 0 bases at V and 0 bases at J, with 15 bases between. The CDR3 coding sequence is TGTGCCAGCAGCTTAGCGAGGGTCAGCTTAGTCTCCTACGAGCAGTACTTC. Its translation: CASSLARVSLVSYEQYF.

The table lists this clonotype with a few counts. The rearrangement joins TRBV3-1 to TRBJ2-3; 7 nucleotides align to TRBD1. Germline V gene lookup returns CDR1 LGHDT and CDR2 YNNKEL (reference sequence). The length of the CDR3 is 16 residues. Germline trimming cut 2 bases from V and 0 bases from J; bases unmatched to any gene: 5. The DNA for the CDR3 is TGTGCCAGCAGCCAACCTGGGACAGCGAGCACAGATACGCAGTATTTT. Amino acid sequence: CASSQPGTASTDTQYF.

The V gene is TRBV7-9, the J gene TRBJ2-1; 11 bases are a match to TRBD2. The CDR3 has 17 residues. Trimming at V came to 5 bases and at J to 6 bases, leaving 12 bases not matched to a gene. Germline V gene data show CDR1 as SEHNR and CDR2 as FQNEAQ (reference sequence). CDR3 in amino acids: CASSPRSPGLAANEQFF. The CDR3 DNA reads as TGTGCCAGCAGCCCACGAAGCCCGGGACTAGCGGCCAATGAGCAGTTCTTC.

The chain uses TRBV5-6 and TRBJ2-5, with D uncertain. CDR1 and CDR2 from the germline V gene are SGHDT and YYEEEE. The V end was cut by 4 bases, the J end by 11 bases, with 18 bases between. The CDR3 spans 13 residues. The DNA of the CDR3 is TGTGCCAGCAGCCACCTCCCAGGCAATGAGCAGTACTTC. As protein: CASSHLPGNEQYF.